The source of this TCR beta chain is a study of T cells in Graves' hyperthyroidism and ophthalmopathy. RNA transcripts were the template for amplifying TCR beta CDR3 regions. In the first-round RT-PCR of the TCR CDR3, the HTBI primer set was used. TCRdb redid the calling of the multiplex PCR reads with MiXCR, one entry per CDR3 protein. Of about 560,000 distinct CDR3 sequences in the sample, around 17% were seen once. Graves' hyperthyroidism without ophthalmopathy progression within 18 months was termed stable. Trimming shortened V by 3 bases and J by 9 bases, and 12 bases separated the two germline ends. The CDR3 runs to 14 residues. CDR1 is LGHNA and CDR2 is YSLEER in the germline V gene. This clonotype was found a few times.

Sequencing used blood. V gene TRBV4-3 combines with J gene TRBJ1-6; D gene uncertain. This TCR came from a young woman with Graves' hyperthyroidism. The CDR3 nucleotides read TGCGCCAGCAGCCAGGTTGACGGAGGTTCACCCCTCCACTTT. It encodes CASSQVDGGSPLHF.